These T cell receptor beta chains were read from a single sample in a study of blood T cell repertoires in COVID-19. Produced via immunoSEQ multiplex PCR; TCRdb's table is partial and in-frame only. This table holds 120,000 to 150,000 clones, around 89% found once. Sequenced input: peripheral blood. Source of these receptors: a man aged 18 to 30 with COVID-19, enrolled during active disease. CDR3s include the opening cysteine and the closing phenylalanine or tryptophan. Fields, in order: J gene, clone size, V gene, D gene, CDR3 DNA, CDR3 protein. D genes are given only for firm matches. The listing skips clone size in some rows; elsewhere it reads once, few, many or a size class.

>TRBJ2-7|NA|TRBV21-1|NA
TGTGCCAGCAGCAAAGGACTAGCGTCCTACGAGCAGTACTTC
CASSKGLASYEQYF
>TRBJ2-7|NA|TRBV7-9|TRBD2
TGTGCCAGCAGGCGGGAGGGCCAGGACGAGCAGTACTTC
CASRREGQDEQYF
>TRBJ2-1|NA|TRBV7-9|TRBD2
TGTGCCAGCAGCTCCCACCCTAGCGGGAGGGCCTACAATGAGCAGTTCTTC
CASSSHPSGRAYNEQFF
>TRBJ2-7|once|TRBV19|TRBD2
TGTGCCAGTAGTGGGGGGACTAGCGGCTTCTACGAGCAGTACTTC
CASSGGTSGFYEQYF
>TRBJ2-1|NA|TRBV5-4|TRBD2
TGTGCCAGCAGCTCTGGACTAGCGGGTTATGAGCAGTTCTTC
CASSSGLAGYEQFF
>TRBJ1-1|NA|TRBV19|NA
TGTGCCAGTAACTCTGGCACTGAAGCTTTCTTT
CASNSGTEAFF
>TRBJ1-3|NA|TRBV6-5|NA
TGTGCCAGCAGTTACTCTAGGGGGGGCGCTGGAAACACCATATATTTT
CASSYSRGGAGNTIYF
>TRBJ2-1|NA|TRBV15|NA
TGTGCCACCAGCAGAACCGACAGGGGGCCTGGGACTAGCGGCTGGCATGAGCAGTTCTTC
CATSRTDRGPGTSGWHEQFF
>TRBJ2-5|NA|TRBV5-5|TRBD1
TGTGCCAGCAGCCCACACAGGGGAATAATCGAGACCCAGTACTTC
CASSPHRGIIETQYF
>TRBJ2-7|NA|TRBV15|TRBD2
TGTGCCACCAGCAGAACTCTAGCGGGTCTCGAGCAGTACTTC
CATSRTLAGLEQYF
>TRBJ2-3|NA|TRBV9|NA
TGTGCCAGCAGCGTAGCCCCAGGGGGGACCACAGATACGCAGTATTTT
CASSVAPGGTTDTQYF
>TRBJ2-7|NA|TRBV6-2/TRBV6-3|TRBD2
TGTGCCAGCAGTCGGGGACTAGCGGCCTCCTACGAGCAGTACTTC
CASSRGLAASYEQYF
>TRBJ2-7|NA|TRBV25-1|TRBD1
TGTGCCAGCAGGGCGTCAACCGGGACAGGGGGCTACGAGCAGTACTTC
CASRASTGTGGYEQYF
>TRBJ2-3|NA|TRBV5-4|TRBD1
TGTGCCAGCAGCTTCGGGACAGGGGTAACAGATACGCAGTATTTT
CASSFGTGVTDTQYF
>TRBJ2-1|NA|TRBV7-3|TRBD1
TGTGCCAGCAGCTCCGGGACAGGGACGTACAATGAGCAGTTCTTC
CASSSGTGTYNEQFF
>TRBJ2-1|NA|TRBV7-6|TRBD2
TGTGCCAGCAGCTTGGCGGGAGCGATCTACAATGAGCAGTTCTTC
CASSLAGAIYNEQFF
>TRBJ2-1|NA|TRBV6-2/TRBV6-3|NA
TGTGCCAGCAGTTACCCAAACCTAGAGCGGGTGGGCGATGAGCAGTTCTTC
CASSYPNLERVGDEQFF
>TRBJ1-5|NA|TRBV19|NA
TGTGCCAGTAGCCCCCGCTCCAGCGCGTATAGCAATCAGCCCCAGCATTTT
CASSPRSSAYSNQPQHF
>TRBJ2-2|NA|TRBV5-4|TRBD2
TGTGCCAGCAGCTTGAGACTAGCTGGCACCGGGGAGCTGTTTTTT
CASSLRLAGTGELFF
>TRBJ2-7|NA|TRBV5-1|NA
TGCGCCAGCAGCTTGGAACGGCCAGGGGATACGAACGAGCAGTACTTC
CASSLERPGDTNEQYF
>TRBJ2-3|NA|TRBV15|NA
TGTGCCACCAGCAGAGATTATCGGGGGGCTGTAGGAGATACGCAGTATTTT
CATSRDYRGAVGDTQYF
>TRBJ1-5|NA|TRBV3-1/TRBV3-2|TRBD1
TGTGCCAGCAGCTTGGACAGGAATCAGCCCCAGCATTTT
CASSLDRNQPQHF
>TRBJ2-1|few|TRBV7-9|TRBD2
TGTGCCAGCAGCTTGAGAGCGGGAGGGGGAAATGAGCAGTTCTTC
CASSLRAGGGNEQFF
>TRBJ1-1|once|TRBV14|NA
TGTGCCAGCAGCCAAGGGCGGGTAATCACTGAAGCTTTCTTT
CASSQGRVITEAFF
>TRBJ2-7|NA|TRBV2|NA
TGTGCCAGCATTGGCCTAGCGATCTACGAGCAGTACTTC
CASIGLAIYEQYF
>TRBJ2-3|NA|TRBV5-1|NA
TGCGCCAGCAGACCTTCGGGAGCCTTCACAGATACGCAGTATTTT
CASRPSGAFTDTQYF
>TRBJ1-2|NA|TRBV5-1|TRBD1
TGCGCCAGCAGGCCAGGGACAGCCACGGAGAGCTACACCTTC
CASRPGTATESYTF
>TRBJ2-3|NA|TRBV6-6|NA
TGTGCCAGCAGTTACTCGATCCCCGCGAAGTATTTT
CASSYSIPAKYF
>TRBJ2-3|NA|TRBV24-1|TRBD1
TGTGCCACCAGTGAAGTGGACAGGGGAGGCACAGATACGCAGTATTTT
CATSEVDRGGTDTQYF
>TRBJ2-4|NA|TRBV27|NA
TGTGCCAGCAGTTATGCCAGAAAAAACATTCAGTACTTC
CASSYARKNIQYF
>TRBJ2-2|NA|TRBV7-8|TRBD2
TGTGCCAGCAGCTTAGCGAGGGCTAGCGGGAACACCGGGGAGCTGTTTTTT
CASSLARASGNTGELFF
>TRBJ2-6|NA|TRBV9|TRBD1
TGTGCCAGCAGCCCCCGGACAGGCACAAAGAGCTCTGGGGCCAACGTCCTGACTTTC
CASSPRTGTKSSGANVLTF
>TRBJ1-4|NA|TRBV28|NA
TGTGCCAGCAGTCAGTTGGGTCCACCGGGAACTAATGAAAAACTGTTTTTT
CASSQLGPPGTNEKLFF
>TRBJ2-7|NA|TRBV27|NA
TGTGCCAGCAGTTTCGGGGGGCGGTACGAGCAGTACTTC
CASSFGGRYEQYF
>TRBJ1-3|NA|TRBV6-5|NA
TGTGCCAGCAGCCGTGGTACTAAGGCTGGAAACACCATATATTTT
CASSRGTKAGNTIYF
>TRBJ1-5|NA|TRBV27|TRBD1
TGTGCCAGCAGTTTCTCCTCGATGGGACAGGGCCAGCCCCAGCATTTT
CASSFSSMGQGQPQHF
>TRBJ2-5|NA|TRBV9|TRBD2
TGTGCCAGCAGCCCGCGGGGGGGGTTCCAAGAGACCCAGTACTTC
CASSPRGGFQETQYF
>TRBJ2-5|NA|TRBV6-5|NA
TGTGCCAGCAGTCCGACAGGACTCCAAGAGACCCAGTACTTC
CASSPTGLQETQYF
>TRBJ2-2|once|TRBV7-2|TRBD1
TGTGCCAGCAGGGACAGGGGAGACACCGGGGAGCTGTTTTTT
CASRDRGDTGELFF